These T cell receptor beta chains were read from a single sample in a study of blood T cell repertoires in COVID-19. Generated by immunoSEQ multiplex PCR, the TCRdb table keeps only in-frame clones and is missing some. The sample has 50,000 to 65,000 clones; roughly 74% are singletons. Sequencing was done on a sample of peripheral blood. Source of these receptors: a woman older than 75 with acute or convalescent COVID-19. The CDR3 runs from the conserved cysteine through the conserved F or W. Each record gives: V gene, CDR3 protein.

V gene: TRBV4-1; CDR3 protein: CASSRGSGSYEQFF
V gene: TRBV24-1; CDR3 protein: CATRDDRGGKTEAFF
V gene: TRBV27; CDR3 protein: CASSFRGTSSYNEQFF
V gene: TRBV5-1; CDR3 protein: CASSLALRANTGELFF
V gene: TRBV11-2; CDR3 protein: CASSLVGGSSGNTIYF
V gene: TRBV5-5; CDR3 protein: CASSLDGTAYNEQFF
V gene: TRBV20-1; CDR3 protein: CSLAGPYEQYF
V gene: TRBV15; CDR3 protein: CATSVRLTYEQYF
V gene: TRBV28; CDR3 protein: CASIASSNEKLFF
V gene: TRBV5-4; CDR3 protein: CASSRMDGGETQYF
V gene: TRBV10-3; CDR3 protein: CATGRALDRVGNQPQHF
V gene: TRBV5-1; CDR3 protein: CASSFGTANEKLFF
V gene: TRBV27; CDR3 protein: CASSFTGRLYQPQHF
V gene: TRBV10-2; CDR3 protein: CASELAGADTQYF
V gene: TRBV5-5; CDR3 protein: CASNPGSGTAYNEQFF